This T cell receptor beta chain was retrieved from a study of blood T cell repertoires in COVID-19. About the study: COVID-19 samples from acute and convalescent phases originated in the United States, Italy and Spain. T cells, B-cell-depleted T cells, or PBMCs provided the cDNA or gDNA that served as material.

The trim removed 3 bases at V and 2 bases at J, leaving 10 bases unmatched. The CDR3 extends over 18 amino acids. Germline CDR1 is KGHSH and CDR2 is LQKENI. Per the authors' pipeline: Reference gene primer amplification gave estimated nucleated cell counts. The repertoire was sequenced with immunoSEQ multiplex PCR; TCRdb's copy has only in-frame clones and lacks some. V and J calls and clone size are those listed in that table; D and trimming were worked out from the DNA. The sample includes 90,000 to 130,000 clones, 71% seen only once; the top ten take 1.8%. Sequencing was performed on peripheral blood. V gene TRBV18 combines with J gene TRBJ2-6, with TRBD1 matching over 7 bases. This clonotype originated in a woman aged 40 to 50 with acute or convalescent COVID-19. CDR3: CASSPTTRGTAGANVLTF. As DNA, the CDR3 is TGTGCCAGCTCACCGACTACTAGAGGGACAGCTGGGGCCAACGTCCTGACTTTC.